The clone carrying this T cell receptor beta chain appeared once. The sample belongs to a study of blood T cell repertoires in COVID-19. The wider study: The United States, Italy and Spain were the sources of the acute and convalescent COVID-19 samples. Sources were T cells, B-cell-depleted T cells, or PBMCs; the material itself was cDNA or gDNA.

As handled by the study authors: It was from reference gene primer amplification that nucleated cell counts were estimated. Clones were sequenced by immunoSEQ multiplex PCR, and TCRdb holds only the in-frame ones, with some missing. The D gene and trimming were derived from the DNA, and the V and J assignments and clone size from that table. The sample shows roughly 130,000 clones, approximately 80% of them seen only once. CDR1 is LGHDT and CDR2 is YNNKEL in the germline V gene (reference sequence). This CDR3 region has 13 residues. Trimming removed 4 bases from V and 7 bases from J, with 13 bases in between.

The specimen was peripheral blood. The receptor was derived from a woman aged 55-70 years with acute or convalescent COVID-19. The V and J genes are TRBV3-1 (or the pseudogene TRBV3-2) and TRBJ1-1; D is perhaps TRBD1 (5 bases). CDR3 in DNA: TGTGCCAGCAGCCGGGGGGGAGTATATGAAGCTTTCTTT. This translates into CASSRGGVYEAFF.